This TCR beta chain was found in a study of blood T cell repertoires in COVID-19 (TCRdb year 2020). Regarding the complete study: Samples from collaborators originated in the United States, Italy and Spain and spanned both the acute and convalescent phases of COVID-19. Nearly every sample came with metadata listing a de-identified subject ID, COVID-19 status, age in years and sex. Subjects who had been exposed to COVID-19, were actively infected with it, or had recovered from it provided the deeply sampled blood TCRbeta repertoires that made up the dataset. Samples came from the ongoing ImmuneRACE study (first 160 participants) plus 1,254 subjects from 6 global collaborators. The repertoires were released in a freely available public database meant as a resource for research on the immune response to SARS-CoV-2. The prospective study material was composed of cDNA or gDNA derived from T cells, B-cell-depleted T cells, or PBMCs. Where available, HLA class I and class II types were taken from metadata supplied by the sample provider and were not determined by assay-based typing.

The germline V gene (reference sequence) specifies SGHNT as CDR1 and YYREEE as CDR2. V lost 4 bases and J lost 8 bases, and the count of bases not matched to a germline gene is 11. Including cysteine and phenylalanine, the CDR3 has 15 amino acids. The entry retains the CDR3 DNA only, 45 bases that are in frame from base 1. Beyond this particular receptor, the publication reports: The quantity of clinical and demographic metadata differed by source and by participant and was supplied without curation.

TCRbeta CDR3 regions were amplified from genomic DNA by means of the immunoSEQ Assay, a bias-controlled multiplex PCR. From the authors' description of their analysis: The number of nucleated cells in each sample was estimated from the amplification of reference gene primers within the assay. Sequence reads were collapsed and filtered to measure the absolute abundance of every unique TCRbeta CDR3 rearrangement. For each sample, productive Simpson clonality was calculated as the square root of Simpson's diversity index over productive rearrangements. The table was pulled from immuneACCESS by TCRdb, which kept in-frame rearrangements only. Such tables lose some clones; where checked, under half of the loss comes from unresolved V genes, and the rest has no known cause. V, J and clone size were drawn from that table, and D and trimming were deduced from the DNA. Within this sample are some 80,000 clones, with 80% to 90% of them counted one time only. The ten top clones hold roughly a sixth of the sample.

Comment on this clone: Its antigen is not yet known. No quality values exist for individual bases; no much larger clone is one base distant.

The collaborating institutions used their own protocols to collect whole blood in K2EDTA tubes. For TCRbeta analysis, collaborator samples were shipped as frozen whole blood, as isolated PBMCs, or as DNA extracted from either sample type. Sequenced: peripheral blood. The TCR originated in a human donor in a cohort sampled during active COVID-19. The receptor chain draws on TRBV5-4 and TRBJ1-2; TRBD1 fits 10 bases in the junction. The CDR3 is CASSTDRGMMRGYTF. The nucleotide sequence reads TGTGCCAGCAGCACGGACAGGGGGATGATGAGGGGCTACACCTTC.